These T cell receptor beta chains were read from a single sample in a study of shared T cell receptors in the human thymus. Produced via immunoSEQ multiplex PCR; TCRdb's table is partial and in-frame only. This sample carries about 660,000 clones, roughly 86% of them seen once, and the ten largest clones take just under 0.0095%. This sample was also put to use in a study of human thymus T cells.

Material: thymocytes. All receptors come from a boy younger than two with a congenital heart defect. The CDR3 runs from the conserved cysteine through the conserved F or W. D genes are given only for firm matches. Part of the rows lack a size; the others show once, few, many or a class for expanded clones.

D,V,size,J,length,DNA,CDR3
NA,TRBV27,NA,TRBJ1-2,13,TGTGCCAGCAGTCCCGGACAAAACTATGGCTACACCTTC,CASSPGQNYGYTF
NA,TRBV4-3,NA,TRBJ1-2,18,TGCGCCAGCAGCCAATGGAACAGGGAATTACTGCTCAACTATGGCTACACCTTC,CASSQWNRELLLNYGYTF
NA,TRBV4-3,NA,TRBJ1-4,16,TGCGCCAGCAGCCAAGACGGGCGGGGCTTGGATGAAAAACTGTTTTTT,CASSQDGRGLDEKLFF
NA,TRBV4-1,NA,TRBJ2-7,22,TGCGCCAGCAGCCAAAACGCCCGGTTCGCGAGACGGGGGCAGGGGGATTGTTACGAGCAGTACTTC,CASSQNARFARRGQGDCYEQYF
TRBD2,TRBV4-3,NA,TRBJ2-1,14,TGCGCCAGCAGCCAACTAGCGGGACCCAATGAGCAGTTCTTC,CASSQLAGPNEQFF
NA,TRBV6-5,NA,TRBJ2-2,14,TGTGCCAGCAGTTTTCAGGGTCTTACCGGGGAGCTGTTTTTT,CASSFQGLTGELFF
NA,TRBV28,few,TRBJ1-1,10,TGTGCCAGCACAAACGGGGAAGCTTTCTTT,CASTNGEAFF
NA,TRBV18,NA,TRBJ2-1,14,TGTGCCAGCTCACTCACCCCGGGAGCCCTAGGACAGTTCTTC,CASSLTPGALGQFF
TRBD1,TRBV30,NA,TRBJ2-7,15,TGTGCCTGGAGTGGACAGGGGCGGGGATCCTACGAGCAGTACTTC,CAWSGQGRGSYEQYF
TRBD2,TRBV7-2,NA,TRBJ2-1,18,TGTGCCAGCAGACCGTACCCCAATAGCGGGGACTCCTACAATGAGCAGTTCTTC,CASRPYPNSGDSYNEQFF
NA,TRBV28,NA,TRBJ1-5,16,TGTGCCAGCAGTCCCGAACAGGGAAAGATAGTTCAGCCCCAGCATTTT,CASSPEQGKIVQPQHF
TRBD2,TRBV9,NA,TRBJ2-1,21,TGTGCCAGCAGCGTAGAACCCCGGCTAGCGGGGGTCCCCAGCTCCTACAATGAGCAGTTCTTC,CASSVEPRLAGVPSSYNEQFF
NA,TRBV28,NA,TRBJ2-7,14,TGTGCCAGCAGTATCGGGACTCCCCCCTACGAGCAGTACTTC,CASSIGTPPYEQYF
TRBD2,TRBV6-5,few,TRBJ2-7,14,TGTGCCAGCAGCCCCCTAGCGGGGGGATACGAGCAGTACTTC,CASSPLAGGYEQYF
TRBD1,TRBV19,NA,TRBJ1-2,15,TGTGCCAGTAGTCGCGACAGGGAGTCTAACTATGGCTACACCTTC,CASSRDRESNYGYTF
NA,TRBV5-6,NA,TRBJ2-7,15,TGTGCCAGCAGCTTTATGCGGGAAATAATCTACGAGCAGTACTTC,CASSFMREIIYEQYF
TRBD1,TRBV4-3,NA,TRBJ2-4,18,TGCGCCAGCAGCCAATCCCGACAGGGAAGAAGCGCCAAAAACATTCAGTACTTC,CASSQSRQGRSAKNIQYF
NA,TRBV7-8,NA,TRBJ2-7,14,TGTGCCAGCAGCTTAGATCAAAGGGGCTACGAGCAGTACTTC,CASSLDQRGYEQYF
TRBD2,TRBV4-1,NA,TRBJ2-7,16,TGCGCCAGCAGCCCCTGGGGACTAGGGATCTCCTACGAGCAGTACTTC,CASSPWGLGISYEQYF
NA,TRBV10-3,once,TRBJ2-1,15,TGTGCCATCAGTGAACCGGGACAACGATCCAATGAGCAGTTCTTC,CAISEPGQRSNEQFF
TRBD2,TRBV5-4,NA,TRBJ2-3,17,TGTGCCAGCAGCTTTGAGGGAGGGCTCCACAGCACAGATACGCAGTATTTT,CASSFEGGLHSTDTQYF
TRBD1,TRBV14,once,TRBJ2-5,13,TGTGCCAGCAGCCACAGGGGGATAGAGACCCAGTACTTC,CASSHRGIETQYF
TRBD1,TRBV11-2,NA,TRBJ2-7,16,TGTGCCAGCAGCGAACCTGGGGACAGGTCTCCTTACGAGCAGTACTTC,CASSEPGDRSPYEQYF
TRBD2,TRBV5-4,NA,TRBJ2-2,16,TGTGCCAGCAGCTTGGAGCTAGCGGGAGACACCGGGGAGCTGTTTTTT,CASSLELAGDTGELFF
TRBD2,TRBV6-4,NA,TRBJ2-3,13,TGTGCCAGCAGTAGACTAGCTGGGGATACGCAGTATTTT,CASSRLAGDTQYF
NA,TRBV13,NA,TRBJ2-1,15,TGTGCCAGCAGCCCCTCTTCGCCCCGCAGCGATGAGCAGTTCTTC,CASSPSSPRSDEQFF
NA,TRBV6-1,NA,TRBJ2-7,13,TGTGCCAGCAGTGAACTAGTCGGGTACGAGCAGTACTTC,CASSELVGYEQYF
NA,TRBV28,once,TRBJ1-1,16,TGTGCCAGCAGGGAGGGTCCGGGAACCGTGAACACTGAAGCTTTCTTT,CASREGPGTVNTEAFF
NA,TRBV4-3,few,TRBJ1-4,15,TGCGCCAGCAGCCAGGCGGACAGAGTGAATGAAAAACTGTTTTTT,CASSQADRVNEKLFF
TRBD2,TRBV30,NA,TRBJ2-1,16,TGTGCCTGGAATAGGTTCGGGACTAGCGGGAACAATGAGCAGTTCTTC,CAWNRFGTSGNNEQFF
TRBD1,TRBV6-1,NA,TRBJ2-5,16,TGTGCCAGCAGTGAAGTGGACAGGGGGCCTGTGTCAACCCAGTACTTC,CASSEVDRGPVSTQYF
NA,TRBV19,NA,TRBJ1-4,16,TGTGCCAGTAGGACCAGTTTACAGGGACCTAATGAAAAACTGTTTTTT,CASRTSLQGPNEKLFF
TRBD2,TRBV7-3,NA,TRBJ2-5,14,TGTGCCAGCAGCCCAGGACTAGCGGAAGAGACCCAGTACTTC,CASSPGLAEETQYF
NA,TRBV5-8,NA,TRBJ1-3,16,TGTGCCAGCAGCTCCGGCCAGGGAACTTCTGGAAACACCATATATTTT,CASSSGQGTSGNTIYF
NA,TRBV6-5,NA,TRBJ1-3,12,TGTGCCAGCAGTGAGAAGGGAAACACCATATATTTT,CASSEKGNTIYF
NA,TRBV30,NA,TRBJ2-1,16,TGTGCCTGGAGTGTACTTGTGCGAGGACTGCTCTTAGAGCAGTTCTTC,CAWSVLVRGLLLEQFF
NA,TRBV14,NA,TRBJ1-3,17,TGTGCCAGCAGCCAAGAGTTTTCAGGGCACTCTGGAAACACCATATATTTT,CASSQEFSGHSGNTIYF
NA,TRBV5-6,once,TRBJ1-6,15,TGTGCCAGCAGCTTGGATGGGGAGTATAATTCACCCCTCCACTTT,CASSLDGEYNSPLHF
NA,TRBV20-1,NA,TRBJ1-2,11,TGCAGTGCTAAGTGGCGGGGGGGGTACACCTTC,CSAKWRGGYTF
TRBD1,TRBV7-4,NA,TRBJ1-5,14,TGTGCCAGCAGCCCGCGGACAGGGATGGGACCCCAGCATTTT,CASSPRTGMGPQHF
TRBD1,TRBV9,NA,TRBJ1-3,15,TGTGCCAGCAGCGTAGCTACAGGGGCTGGAAACACCATATATTTT,CASSVATGAGNTIYF
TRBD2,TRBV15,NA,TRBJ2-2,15,TGTGCCACCAGTAAAGTGGCGGGGGGCACCGGGGAGCTGTTTTTT,CATSKVAGGTGELFF
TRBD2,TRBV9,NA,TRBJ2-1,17,TGTGCCAGCAGCGTAGCTACGGCGCGGGGGACCAACAATGAGCAGTTCTTC,CASSVATARGTNNEQFF
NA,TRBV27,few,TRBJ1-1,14,TGTGCCAGCAGCCAGGACAGAGATGACACTGAAGCTTTCTTT,CASSQDRDDTEAFF
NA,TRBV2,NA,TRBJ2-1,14,TGTGCCAGCAGTGAGTACCAGGGCCTCTATGAGCAGTTCTTC,CASSEYQGLYEQFF
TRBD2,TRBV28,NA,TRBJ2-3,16,TGTGCCAGCAGGGCCGGGACTAGCGGAAACACAGATACGCAGTATTTT,CASRAGTSGNTDTQYF
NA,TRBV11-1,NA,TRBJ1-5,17,TGTGCCAGCAGCTTATATATGTGCCAGGGGATCAATCAGCCCCAGCATTTT,CASSLYMCQGINQPQHF
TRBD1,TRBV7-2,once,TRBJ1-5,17,TGTGCCAGCAGGTTCGACGGGACAGGGAATCTCGGGCAGCCCCAGCATTTT,CASRFDGTGNLGQPQHF
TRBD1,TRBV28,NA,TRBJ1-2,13,TGTGCCAGCAGTGCCACAGGGGACTATGGCTACACCTTC,CASSATGDYGYTF
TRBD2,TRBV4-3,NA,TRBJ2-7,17,TGCGCCAGCAGCCAAGATCCGGGGCGGGAGGAAGACTACGAGCAGTACTTC,CASSQDPGREEDYEQYF
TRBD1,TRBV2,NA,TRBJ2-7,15,TGTGCCAGCACTACTACAGGGGGCCAGTACTACGAGCAGTACTTC,CASTTTGGQYYEQYF
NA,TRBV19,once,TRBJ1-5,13,TGTGCCAGTAGTATGGGGGCGCGACAGCCCCAGCATTTT,CASSMGARQPQHF
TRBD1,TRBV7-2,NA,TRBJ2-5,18,TGTGCCAGCAGCTTACTTCTCCCCTTCAGGACAGGGGTAGAGACCCAGTACTTC,CASSLLLPFRTGVETQYF
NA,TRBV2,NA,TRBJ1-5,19,TGTGCCAGCAGTGAAGCGCTTCTCGGGTCTAGGAGGTTAAATCAGCCCCAGCATTTT,CASSEALLGSRRLNQPQHF
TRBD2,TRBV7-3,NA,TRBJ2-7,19,TGTGCCAGCAGCCAAATCCCGGGGGGGGACTCCTCAACCCCCTACGAGCAGTACTTC,CASSQIPGGDSSTPYEQYF